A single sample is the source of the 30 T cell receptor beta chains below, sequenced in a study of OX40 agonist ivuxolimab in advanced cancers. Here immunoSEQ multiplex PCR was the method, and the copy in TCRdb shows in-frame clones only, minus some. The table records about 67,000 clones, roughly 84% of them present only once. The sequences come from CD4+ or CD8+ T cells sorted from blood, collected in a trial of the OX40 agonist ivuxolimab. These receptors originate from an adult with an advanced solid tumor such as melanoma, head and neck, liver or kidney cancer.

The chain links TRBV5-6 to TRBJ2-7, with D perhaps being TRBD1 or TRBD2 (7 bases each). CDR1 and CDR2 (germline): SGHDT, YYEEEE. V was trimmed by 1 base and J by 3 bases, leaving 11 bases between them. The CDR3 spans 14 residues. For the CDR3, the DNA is TGTGCCAGCAGCTTGACAGGGGAGGGCTACGAGCAGTACTTC. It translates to CASSLTGEGYEQYF. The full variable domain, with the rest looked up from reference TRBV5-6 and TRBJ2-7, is DAGVTQSPTHLIKTRGQQVTLRCSPKSGHDTVSWYQQALGQGPQFIFQYYEEEERQRGNFPDRFSGHQFPNYSSELNVNALLLGDSALYLCASSLTGEGYEQYFGPGTRLTVT.

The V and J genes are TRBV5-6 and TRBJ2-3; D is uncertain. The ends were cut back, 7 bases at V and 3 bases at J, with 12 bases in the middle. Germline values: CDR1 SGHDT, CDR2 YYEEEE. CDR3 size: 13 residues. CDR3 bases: TGTGCCAGCGGAACGCTAGGAACAGATACGCAGTATTTT. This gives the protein CASGTLGTDTQYF.

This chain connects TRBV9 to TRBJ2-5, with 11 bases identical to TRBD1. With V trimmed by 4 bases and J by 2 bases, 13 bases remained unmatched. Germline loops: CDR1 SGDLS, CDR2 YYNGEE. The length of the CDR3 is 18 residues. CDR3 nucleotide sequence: TGTGCCAGCAGCAACAAATACACCGGGACAGGGGGTCAAGAGACCCAGTACTTC. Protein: CASSNKYTGTGGQETQYF.

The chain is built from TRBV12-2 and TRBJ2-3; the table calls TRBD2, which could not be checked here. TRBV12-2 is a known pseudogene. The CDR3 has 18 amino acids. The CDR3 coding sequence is TGTGCAAGTCGCTTACCCCCTGAGCCTAGCGGAGACACAGATACGCAGTATTTT. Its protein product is CASRLPPEPSGDTDTQYF.

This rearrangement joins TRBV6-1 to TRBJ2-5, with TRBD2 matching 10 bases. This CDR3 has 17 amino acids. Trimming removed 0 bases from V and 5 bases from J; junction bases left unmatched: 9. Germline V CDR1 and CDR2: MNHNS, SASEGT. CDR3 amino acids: CASSEAWASGRRETQYF. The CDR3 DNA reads TGTGCCAGCAGTGAAGCGTGGGCTAGCGGGAGACGGGAGACCCAGTACTTC.

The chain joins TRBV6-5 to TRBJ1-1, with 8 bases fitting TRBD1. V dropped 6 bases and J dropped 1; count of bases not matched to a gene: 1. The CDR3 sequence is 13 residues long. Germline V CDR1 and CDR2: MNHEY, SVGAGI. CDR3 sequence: CASRQGANTEAFF. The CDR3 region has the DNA TGTGCCAGCAGGCAGGGGGCGAACACTGAAGCTTTCTTT.

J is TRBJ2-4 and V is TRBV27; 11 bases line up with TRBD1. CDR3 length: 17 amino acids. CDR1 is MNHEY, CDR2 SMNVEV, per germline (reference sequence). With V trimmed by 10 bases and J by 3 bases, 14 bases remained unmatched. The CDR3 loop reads CATTRTGGVLVKNIQYF. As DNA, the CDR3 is TGTGCCACCACCCGGACAGGGGGCGTTCTTGTCAAAAACATTCAGTACTTC.

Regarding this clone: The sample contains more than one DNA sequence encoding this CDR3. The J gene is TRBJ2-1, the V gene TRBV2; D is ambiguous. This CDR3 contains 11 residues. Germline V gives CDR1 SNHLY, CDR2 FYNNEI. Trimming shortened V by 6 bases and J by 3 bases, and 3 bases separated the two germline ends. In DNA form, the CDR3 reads TGTGCCAGCAGGCTCTACAATGAGCAGTTCTTC. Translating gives CASRLYNEQFF.

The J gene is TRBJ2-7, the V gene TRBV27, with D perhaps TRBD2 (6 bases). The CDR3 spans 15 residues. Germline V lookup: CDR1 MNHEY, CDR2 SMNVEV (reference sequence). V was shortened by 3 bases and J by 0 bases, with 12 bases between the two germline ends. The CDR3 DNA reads TGTGCCAGCAGTTTGAGCGGGTACCGCTCCTACGAGCAGTACTTC. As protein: CASSLSGYRSYEQYF.

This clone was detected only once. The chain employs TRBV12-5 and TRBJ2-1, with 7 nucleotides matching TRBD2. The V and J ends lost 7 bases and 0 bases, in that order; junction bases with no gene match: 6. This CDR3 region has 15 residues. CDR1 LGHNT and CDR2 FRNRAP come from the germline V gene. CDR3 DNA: TGTGCTAGTGCCACGAGCGGGGTCTCCTACAATGAGCAGTTCTTC. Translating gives CASATSGVSYNEQFF.

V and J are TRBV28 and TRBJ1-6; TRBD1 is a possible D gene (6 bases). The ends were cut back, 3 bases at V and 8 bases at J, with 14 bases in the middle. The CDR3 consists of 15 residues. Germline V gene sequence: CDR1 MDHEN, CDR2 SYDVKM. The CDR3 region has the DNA TGTGCCAGCAGTTTGGGGGCAGGAGGTCATTCACCCCTCCACTTT. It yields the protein CASSLGAGGHSPLHF.

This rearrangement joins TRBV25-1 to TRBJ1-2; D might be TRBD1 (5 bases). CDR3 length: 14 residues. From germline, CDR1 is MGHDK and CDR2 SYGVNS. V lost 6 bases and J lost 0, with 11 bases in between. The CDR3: CASSRPGPNYGYTF. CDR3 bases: TGTGCCAGCAGCAGACCGGGGCCTAACTATGGCTACACCTTC.

The CDR3 DNA reads as TGTGCCAGCAGTTCCTTCTCCAGGGGAAGAATTGCGGGCACTGAAGCTTTCTTT. This gives the protein CASSSFSRGRIAGTEAFF. This rearrangement joins TRBV28 to TRBJ1-1; D is perhaps TRBD1 (6 bases). The length of the CDR3 is 18 residues. Germline lookup yields CDR1 MDHEN and CDR2 SYDVKM. V dropped 4 bases and J dropped 4 bases, with 25 bases sitting between them.

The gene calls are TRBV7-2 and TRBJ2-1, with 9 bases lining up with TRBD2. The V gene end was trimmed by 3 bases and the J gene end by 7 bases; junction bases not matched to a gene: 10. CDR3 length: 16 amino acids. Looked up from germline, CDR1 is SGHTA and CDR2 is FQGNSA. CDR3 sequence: CASSLGREGVGNEQFF. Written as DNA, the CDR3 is TGTGCCAGCAGCTTGGGGCGGGAGGGCGTCGGGAATGAGCAGTTCTTC.

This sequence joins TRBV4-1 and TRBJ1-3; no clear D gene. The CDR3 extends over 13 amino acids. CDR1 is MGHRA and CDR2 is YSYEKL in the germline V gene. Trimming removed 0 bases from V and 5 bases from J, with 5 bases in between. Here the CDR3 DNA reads TGCGCCAGCAGCCAAGAAGGAAGAAACACCATATATTTT. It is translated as CASSQEGRNTIYF.

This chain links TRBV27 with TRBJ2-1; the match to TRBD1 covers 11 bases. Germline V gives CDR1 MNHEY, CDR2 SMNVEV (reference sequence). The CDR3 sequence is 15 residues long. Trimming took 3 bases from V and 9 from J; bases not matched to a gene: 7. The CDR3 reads CASSLRDRGGFEQFF. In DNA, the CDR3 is TGTGCCAGCAGTTTGCGGGACAGGGGGGGGTTTGAGCAGTTCTTC.

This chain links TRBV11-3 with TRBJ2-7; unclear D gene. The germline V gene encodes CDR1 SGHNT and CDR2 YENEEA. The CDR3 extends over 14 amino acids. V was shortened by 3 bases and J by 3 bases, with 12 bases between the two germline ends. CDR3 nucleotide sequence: TGTGCCAGCAGCTTCGGGCGCAGGAACTACGAGCAGTACTTC. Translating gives CASSFGRRNYEQYF.

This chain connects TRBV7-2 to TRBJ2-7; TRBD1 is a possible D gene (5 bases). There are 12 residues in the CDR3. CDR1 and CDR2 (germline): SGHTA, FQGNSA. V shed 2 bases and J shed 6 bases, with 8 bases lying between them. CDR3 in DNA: TGTGCCAGCAGCTTATCAGGGTTCGAGCAGTACTTC. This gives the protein CASSLSGFEQYF.

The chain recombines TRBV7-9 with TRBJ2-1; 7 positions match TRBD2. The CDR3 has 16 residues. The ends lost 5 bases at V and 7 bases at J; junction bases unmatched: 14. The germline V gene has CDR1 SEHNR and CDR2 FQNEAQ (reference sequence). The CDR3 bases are TGTGCCAGCAGCGCTAGCGGAAAGAGTCACAGGAATGAGCAGTTCTTC. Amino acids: CASSASGKSHRNEQFF.

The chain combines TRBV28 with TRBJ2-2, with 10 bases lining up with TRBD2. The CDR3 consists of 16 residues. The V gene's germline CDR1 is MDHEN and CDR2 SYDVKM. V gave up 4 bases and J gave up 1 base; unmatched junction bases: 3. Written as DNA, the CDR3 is TGTGCCAGCAGTTCTGTAGCGGGGGGGAACACCGGGGAGCTGTTTTTT. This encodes CASSSVAGGNTGELFF.

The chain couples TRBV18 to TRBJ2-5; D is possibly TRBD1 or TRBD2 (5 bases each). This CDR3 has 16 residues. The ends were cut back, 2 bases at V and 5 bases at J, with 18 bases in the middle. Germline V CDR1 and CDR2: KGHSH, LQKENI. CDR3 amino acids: CASSPSNTGARETQYF. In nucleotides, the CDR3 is TGTGCCAGCTCACCATCGAATACCGGGGCCCGGGAGACCCAGTACTTC.

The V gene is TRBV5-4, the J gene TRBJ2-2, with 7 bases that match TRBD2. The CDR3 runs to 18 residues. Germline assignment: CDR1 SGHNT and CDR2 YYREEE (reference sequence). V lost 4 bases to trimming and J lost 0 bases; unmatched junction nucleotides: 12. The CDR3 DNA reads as TGTGCCAGCAGCACCGGGGCTAGCGGAAATACGAACACCGGGGAGCTGTTTTTT. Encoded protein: CASSTGASGNTNTGELFF.

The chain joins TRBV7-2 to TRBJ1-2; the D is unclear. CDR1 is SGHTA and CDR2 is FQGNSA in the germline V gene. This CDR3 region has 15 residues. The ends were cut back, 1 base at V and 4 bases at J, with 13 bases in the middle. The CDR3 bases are TGTGCCAGCAGCTTAGACGCCAGCCAGATCTATGGCTACACCTTC. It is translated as CASSLDASQIYGYTF.

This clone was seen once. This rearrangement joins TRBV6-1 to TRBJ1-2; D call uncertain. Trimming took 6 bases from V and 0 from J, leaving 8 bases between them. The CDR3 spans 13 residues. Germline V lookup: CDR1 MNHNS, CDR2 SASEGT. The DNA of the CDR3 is TGTGCCAGCAGCGCCGGGACTAACTATGGCTACACCTTC. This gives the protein CASSAGTNYGYTF.

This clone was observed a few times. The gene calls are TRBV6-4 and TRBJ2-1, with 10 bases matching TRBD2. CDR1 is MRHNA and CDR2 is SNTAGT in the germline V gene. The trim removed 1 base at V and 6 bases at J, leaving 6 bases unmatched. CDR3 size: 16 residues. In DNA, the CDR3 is TGTGCCAGCAGTGACTGGGGAGCGGGAGGGCGCAATGAGCAGTTCTTC. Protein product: CASSDWGAGGRNEQFF.

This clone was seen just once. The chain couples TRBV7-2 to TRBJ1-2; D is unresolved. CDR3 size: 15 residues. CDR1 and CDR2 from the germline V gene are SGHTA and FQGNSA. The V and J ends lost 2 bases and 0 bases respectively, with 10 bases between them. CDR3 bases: TGTGCCAGCAGCTTAACCAGCCCTTCTAACTATGGCTACACCTTC. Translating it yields CASSLTSPSNYGYTF. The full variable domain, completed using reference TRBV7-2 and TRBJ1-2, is GAGVSQSPSNKVTEKGKDVELRCDPISGHTALYWYRQSLGQGLEFLIYFQGNSAPDKSGLPSDRFSAERTGGSVSTLTIQRTQQEDSAVYLCASSLTSPSNYGYTFGSGTRLTVV.

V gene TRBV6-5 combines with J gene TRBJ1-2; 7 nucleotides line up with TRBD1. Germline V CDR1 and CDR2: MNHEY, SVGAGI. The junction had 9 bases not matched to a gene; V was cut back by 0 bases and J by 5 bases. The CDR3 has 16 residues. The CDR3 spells CASSYSNGGGKYGYTF. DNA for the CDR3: TGTGCCAGCAGTTACTCAAACGGAGGGGGCAAATATGGCTACACCTTC.

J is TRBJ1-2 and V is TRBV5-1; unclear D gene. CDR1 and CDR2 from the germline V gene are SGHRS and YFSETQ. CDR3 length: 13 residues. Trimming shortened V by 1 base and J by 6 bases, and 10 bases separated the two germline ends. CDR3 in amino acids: CASSLSYNHGYTF. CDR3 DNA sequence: TGCGCCAGCAGCTTGTCGTACAATCATGGCTACACCTTC.

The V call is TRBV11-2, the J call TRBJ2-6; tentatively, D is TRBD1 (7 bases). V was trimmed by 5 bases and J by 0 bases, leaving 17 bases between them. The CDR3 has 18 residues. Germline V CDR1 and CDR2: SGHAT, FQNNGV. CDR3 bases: TGTGCCAGCAGCCCCTACCAGGGGGGTAGCTCTGGGGCCAACGTCCTGACTTTC. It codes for CASSPYQGGSSGANVLTF. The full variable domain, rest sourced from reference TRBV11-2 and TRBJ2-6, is EAGVAQSPRYKIIEKRQSVAFWCNPISGHATLYWYQQILGQGPKLLIQFQNNGVVDDSQLPKDRFSAERLKGVDSTLKIQPAKLEDSAVYLCASSPYQGGSSGANVLTFGAGSRLTVL.

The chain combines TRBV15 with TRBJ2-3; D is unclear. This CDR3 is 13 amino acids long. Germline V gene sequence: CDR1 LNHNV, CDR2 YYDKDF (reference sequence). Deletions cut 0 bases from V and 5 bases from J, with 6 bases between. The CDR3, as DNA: TGTGCCACCAGCAGAGAAGTGCGAGATACGCAGTATTTT. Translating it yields CATSREVRDTQYF. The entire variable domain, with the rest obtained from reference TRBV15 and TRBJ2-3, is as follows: DAMVIQNPRYQVTQFGKPVTLSCSQTLNHNVMYWYQQKSSQAPKLLFHYYDKDFNNEADTPDNFQSRRPNTSFCFLDIRSPGLGDTAMYLCATSREVRDTQYFGPGTRLTVL.